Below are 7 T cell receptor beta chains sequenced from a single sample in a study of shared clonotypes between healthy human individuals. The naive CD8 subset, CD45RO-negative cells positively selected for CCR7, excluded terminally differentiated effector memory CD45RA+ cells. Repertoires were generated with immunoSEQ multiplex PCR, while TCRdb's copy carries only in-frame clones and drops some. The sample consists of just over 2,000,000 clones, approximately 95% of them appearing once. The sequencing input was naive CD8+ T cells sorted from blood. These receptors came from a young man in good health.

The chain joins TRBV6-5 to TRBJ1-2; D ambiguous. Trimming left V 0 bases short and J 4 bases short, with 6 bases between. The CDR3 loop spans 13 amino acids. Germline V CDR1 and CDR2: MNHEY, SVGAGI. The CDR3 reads CASSYSSSYGYTF. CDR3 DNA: TGTGCCAGCAGTTACTCGAGCAGCTATGGCTACACCTTC.

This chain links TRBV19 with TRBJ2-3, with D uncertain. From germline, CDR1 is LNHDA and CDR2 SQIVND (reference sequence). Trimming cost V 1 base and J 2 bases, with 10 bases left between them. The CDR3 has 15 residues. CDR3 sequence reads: CASSIGGGDTDTQYF. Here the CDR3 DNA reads TGTGCCAGTAGTATAGGCGGCGGAGACACAGATACGCAGTATTTT.

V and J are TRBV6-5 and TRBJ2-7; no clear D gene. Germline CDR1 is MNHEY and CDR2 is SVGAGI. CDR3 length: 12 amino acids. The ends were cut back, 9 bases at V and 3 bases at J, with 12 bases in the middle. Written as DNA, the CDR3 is TGTGCCAGTGGAGAGGAAAGCTACGAGCAGTACTTC. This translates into CASGEESYEQYF.

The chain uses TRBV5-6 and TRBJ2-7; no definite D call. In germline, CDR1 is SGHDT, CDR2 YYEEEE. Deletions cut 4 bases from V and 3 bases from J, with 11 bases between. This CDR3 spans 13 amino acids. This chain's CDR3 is CASSLVGNYEQYF. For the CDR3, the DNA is TGTGCCAGCAGCCTGGTTGGGAACTACGAGCAGTACTTC.

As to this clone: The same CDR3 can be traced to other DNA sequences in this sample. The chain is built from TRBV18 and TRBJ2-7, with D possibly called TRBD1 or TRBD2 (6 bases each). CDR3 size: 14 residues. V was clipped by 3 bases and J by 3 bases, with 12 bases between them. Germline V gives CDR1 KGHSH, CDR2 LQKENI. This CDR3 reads CASSPTGASYEQYF. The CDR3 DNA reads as TGTGCCAGCTCACCGACGGGGGCCAGCTACGAGCAGTACTTC.

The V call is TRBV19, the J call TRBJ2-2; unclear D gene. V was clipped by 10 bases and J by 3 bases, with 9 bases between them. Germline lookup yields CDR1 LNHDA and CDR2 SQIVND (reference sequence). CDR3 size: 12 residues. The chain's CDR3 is CATKVDTGELFF. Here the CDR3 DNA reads TGTGCCACTAAAGTCGACACCGGGGAGCTGTTTTTT.

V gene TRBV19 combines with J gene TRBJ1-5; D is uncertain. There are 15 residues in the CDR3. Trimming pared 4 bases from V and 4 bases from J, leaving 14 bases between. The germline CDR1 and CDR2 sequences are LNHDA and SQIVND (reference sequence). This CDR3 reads CASSTTPVPNQPQHF. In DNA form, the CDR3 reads TGTGCCAGTAGTACAACCCCAGTCCCTAATCAGCCCCAGCATTTT.